The entry below gives a single T cell receptor beta chain sequence along with its context. The table came from immunoSEQ multiplex PCR; TCRdb's copy has only in-frame clones and leaves some out. The table shows about 200,000 clones, with roughly 85% occurring only once. The data originate from a study of blood T cell repertoires in COVID-19. Looked up from germline, CDR1 is MGHDK and CDR2 is SYGVNS. J was trimmed by 7 bases and V by 7 bases; bases with no gene match: 6. This CDR3 has 12 amino acids. Donors were grouped by their self-reported clinical history. The TCR sequence derives from a woman aged 40 to 50 with acute COVID-19. The sequencing sample was made of PBMCs or T cells enriched from blood (not recorded which). V gene TRBV25-1 combines with J gene TRBJ1-2; 7 nucleotides agree with TRBD1. CDR3 nucleotide sequence: TGTGCCAGCACAGAGGGGGCGTTTGGCTACACCTTC. Translation gives CASTEGAFGYTF.